This T cell receptor beta chain is drawn from a study of shared clonotypes between healthy human individuals (TCRdb year 2020). Describing the broader study: A couple of women and a few men aged 18 to 49 years were included in the cohort. Per donor, three plates each were used for CD4 naive and CD4 memory, two for CD8 naive, and one for CD8 memory. The study deeply sequenced blood TCR repertoires of 5 or 6 healthy adults to estimate repertoire size and the extent of clonotype sharing between individuals. Libraries were prepared and TCR repertoires were sequenced by different laboratories using diverse techniques, in order to increase sequencing depth and limit assay-specific biases. Each donor's leukapheresis produced roughly between about 0.8 and 10 billion PBMCs.

Healthy HIV-negative adults with no recently reported acute infections or vaccinations were included as donors. Only Caucasian adults living in Nashville, Tennessee, USA were represented among the donors. CD4+ T cells were enriched by magnetic negative selection, after which naive cells were positively selected on CD45RA and the negative fraction was taken as the memory subset. After blood collection by leukapheresis, PBMCs were isolated using Ficoll-Histopaque density gradient centrifugation and then cryopreserved in the vapor phase of liquid nitrogen. Analytical flow cytometry was used to check the purity and quantity of every magnetically sorted T cell population. Genomic DNA was isolated from each sorted fraction and quantified by UV absorbance on a Nanodrop 2000c. Study-wide findings and limitations: Because the study included only a small number of donors, the genetic and exposure-history diversity represented was limited. When a handful of donors were compared, the shared fraction of clonotypes was 5% to 6.5% for naive CD4, about 4% for naive CD8, 2.3% for memory CD4, and 0.35% to 0.5% for memory CD8. Sampling was restricted to blood, and TCR repertoires in tissue are likely to differ from TCR repertoires in blood. Incomplete sequencing was indicated by rarefaction of sorted-subset datasets, despite the large sequencing depth. Naive subsets generally had larger estimated clonotype richness than memory subsets did. Pairwise subsampling indicated that sequencing depth was expected to affect the degree of clonotype sharing among donors. Compared with non-shared clonotypes, clonotypes shared by all four sorted-subset donors had higher generation probabilities.

TCR CDR3 regions were amplified from genomic DNA by multiplex PCR using the deep immunoSEQ assay. Extracted genomic DNA from each cell subset was spread evenly across all wells of several immunoSEQ 96-well plates, with each plate serving as a replicate. Each replicate PCR for sorted subsets received about 210 ng genomic DNA, equal to 30,000 or so T cell genomes. Purified libraries were measured with a Qubit 3.0 fluorometer, size-checked on a Bioanalyzer 2100, and measured again with the KAPA Library Quantification kit. A separate single-read 150-cycle Illumina NextSeq 550 flow cell was used to sequence each immunoSEQ 96-well plate. In the source study's methods: The immunoSEQ output contained only junctional sequences without quality scores, so filtering could not match that applied to full-length reads. To assign V/J genes and CDR3, sequences were annotated using PyIR, a Python wrapper for IgBLAST v1.9, with IMGT germline references. Reads with weak V/J assignments (E-value above 1e-6), missing CDR3, stop codons, out-of-frame junctions, or ambiguous translated residues were removed. V3J clonotypes were defined as sequences sharing an identical inferred V gene, J gene, and CDR3 amino acid sequence. The percentage overlap between two repertoires was calculated by dividing the number of shared unique clonotypes by the size of the smaller repertoire. RTK rarefaction, the Chao1 estimator, and Recon v2.1 estimates of unobserved clonotypes were used to assess repertoire richness. For all TCRbeta clonotypes obtained by the gDNA method from a handful of donors, generation probabilities were computed with OLGA. TCRdb carries this immuneACCESS record with in-frame sequences only. Its versions omit some clonotypes, under half of them owing to an unresolved V gene in the studies checked, with the rest unexplained. V and J calls plus clone size are reproduced from that table; the DNA served to infer D and trimming. A total of 950,000 to 1,100,000 clones appear in this sample, around 74% of them only once. Clones ranked in the top ten supply about 1.5% of the sample.

V is clipped by 7 bases and J by 1 base, and the sequence between their germline boundaries is 8 bases long. In the germline V gene, CDR1 corresponds to MDHEN and CDR2 to SYDVKM. The CDR3 contains 14 residues, cysteine and phenylalanine counted. Only CDR3 DNA remains: 42 bases, in frame from the first base. Remarks on this clone: This clone's antigen is unknown. No much larger clonotype is one base removed from it; base qualities were not supplied.

This chain is built from TRBV28 and TRBJ2-6; the D gene is perhaps TRBD1, on 5 matching bases. The sample comprised memory CD4+ T cells sorted from blood. The cell subset or site label, read with the paper, signifies: CD45RA-negative fraction. The source is a man aged 18 to 30 in good health. The DNA is as follows: TGTGCCAGCACCCAGGGTTCTGGGGCCAACGTCCTGACTTTC. The resulting protein is CASTQGSGANVLTF.